A selection of T cell receptor beta chains follows, all from one sample in a study of CD8+CD57+ T cells in acquired aplastic anemia. MiXCR was run by TCRdb on the reads, yielding one entry per CDR3 protein. This repertoire shows about 40,000 distinct CDR3 sequences, under 80% found once; its top ten account for 59%. Sequencing was done on a sample of sorted CD4+, CD8+, or CD8+CD57+ T cells (not recorded which) from PBMCs. These receptors all stem from a human donor with aplastic anemia. Both conserved end residues are part of each CDR3. Clone size, where shown, is once, few, many, or a class for clones that have expanded.

v_gene: TRBV20-1
abundance: NA
CDR3aa: CSARGRGTNYNEQFF

v_gene: TRBV10-3
abundance: few
CDR3aa: CAISGDDEQYF

v_gene: TRBV29-1
abundance: NA
CDR3aa: CSVERVAGANVLTF

v_gene: TRBV11-3
abundance: many
CDR3aa: CASSFGRGSYEQYF

v_gene: TRBV19
abundance: NA
CDR3aa: CASSLLGAGVSYNEQFF

v_gene: TRBV4-1
abundance: many
CDR3aa: CASSQDSHTRDQPQHF

v_gene: TRBV15
abundance: NA
CDR3aa: CATTEGQTETQYF

v_gene: TRBV20-1
abundance: many
CDR3aa: CSVPDRESYYGYTF

v_gene: TRBV20-1
abundance: NA
CDR3aa: CSATLDRYYEQYF

v_gene: TRBV5-1
abundance: NA
CDR3aa: CASSLGGAPGHEQYF